This T cell receptor (beta chain) is drawn from a study of shared clonotypes between healthy human individuals. Study summary: Aged between 18 and 49, the donors were a couple of women and a few men.

This clone was observed a handful of times. Additional DNA sequences in this sample encode the identical CDR3. V was shortened by 4 bases and J by 2 bases, with 8 bases between the two germline ends. Germline CDR1 reads SGHNT; CDR2 reads YENEEA. The CDR3 runs to 13 residues. This table comes from immunoSEQ multiplex PCR, and its TCRdb copy is limited to in-frame clones, with some not included. The repertoire consists of over a million clones, with about 75% occurring once and the leading ten covering about 1.5%. The authors divided CD4+ cells into CD45RA+ naive and CD45RA-negative memory subsets. Input material: memory CD4+ T cells sorted from blood. Subset described: CD45RA-negative fraction. The V and J genes are TRBV11-3 and TRBJ1-1, with unresolved D. The sequence came from a young man in good health. The CDR3 DNA sequence: TGTGCCAGCAGCTCCCACACTAACACTGAAGCTTTCTTT. Encoded protein: CASSSHTNTEAFF.